The clone carrying this T cell receptor (beta chain) has ten or more counts. Its antigen remains unidentified. The sample belongs to a study of sequential checkpoint blockade in melanoma. Study results and limitations: Clinical benefit was about 30 times likelier when tumor T-cell fraction and clonality increased. Response in arm A was associated with pretreatment TIL clonality.

Treatment defined: randomized to nivolumab then ipilimumab (arm A) or the reverse (arm B). The length of the CDR3 is 15 residues. Trimming removed 0 bases at V and 8 bases at J, with 16 bases between. CDR1 is SGHNT and CDR2 is YENEEA in the germline V gene. Profiled with immunoSEQ multiplex PCR; TCRdb holds only in-frame clones, not every one. The sample records fewer than 5,500 clones, 15% to 20% being singletons. V gene TRBV11-3 combines with J gene TRBJ1-2; possibly TRBD1 for D (6 bases). Sequenced here: tumor tissue (inferred from file names), sampled from a patient given nivolumab and ipilimumab in sequence. This TCR came from a human donor with melanoma. The CDR3 nucleotides read TGTGCCAGCAGCTTAGATGCAGGGGTAACGCAGGGCTACACCTTC. Its protein is CASSLDAGVTQGYTF.